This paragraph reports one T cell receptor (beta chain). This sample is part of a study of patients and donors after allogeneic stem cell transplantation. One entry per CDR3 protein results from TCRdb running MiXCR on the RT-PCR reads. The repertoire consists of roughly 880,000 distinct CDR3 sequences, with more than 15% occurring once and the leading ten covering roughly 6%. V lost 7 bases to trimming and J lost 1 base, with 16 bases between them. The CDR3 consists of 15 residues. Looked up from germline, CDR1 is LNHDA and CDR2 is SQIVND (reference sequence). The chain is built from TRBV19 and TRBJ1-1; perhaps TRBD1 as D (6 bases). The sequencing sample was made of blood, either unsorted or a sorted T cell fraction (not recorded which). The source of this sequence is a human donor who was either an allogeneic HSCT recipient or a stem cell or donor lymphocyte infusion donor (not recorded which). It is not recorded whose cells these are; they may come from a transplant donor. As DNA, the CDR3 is TGTGCCAGTACACTTGAGGGGGTTCCGAACACTGAAGCTTTCTTT. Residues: CASTLEGVPNTEAFF.